This is a list of T cell receptor beta chains from one sample in a study of lymphopenia after photon versus proton radiotherapy. This table comes from immunoSEQ multiplex PCR, and its TCRdb copy is limited to in-frame clones, with some not included. The sample gives 150,000 to 200,000 clones, 80% to 90% of which show up once; around 4.7% is in the top ten. The material sequenced was peripheral blood, taken from a patient treated with photon-based radiotherapy. These receptors came from a man aged 50 or older with gastric cancer. Each CDR3 is given with its conserved first and last residue. A D gene is named only where the DNA matches it firmly. Clone size is not always given. Where it is, it says once, few, many or a class for expanded clones.

DNA: TGTGCCAGCAGTTCCCAAACTAGCGCTTCCTACAATGAGCAGTTCTTC; CDR3: CASSSQTSASYNEQFF; J: TRBJ2-1; size: NA; V: TRBV6-6; D: TRBD2
DNA: TGTGCCAGCTCAAAGGGCGGGACGGACACGGGCGAGCAGTACTTC; CDR3: CASSKGGTDTGEQYF; J: TRBJ2-7; size: NA; V: TRBV18; D: NA
DNA: TGTGCCAGCAGCTTAGTAGCGGGAGGGCAAGAGACCCAGTACTTC; CDR3: CASSLVAGGQETQYF; J: TRBJ2-5; size: NA; V: TRBV7-3; D: TRBD2
DNA: TGTGCCAGCAGCCAAGGAGCAGGACTCGATTTT; CDR3: CASSQGAGLDF; J: TRBJ2-3; size: NA; V: TRBV4-2; D: NA
DNA: TGTGCCAGCAGTTCTTTGGACAGGGCGAATCAGCCCCAGCATTTT; CDR3: CASSSLDRANQPQHF; J: TRBJ1-5; size: NA; V: TRBV27; D: TRBD1
DNA: TGTGCCAGCAGTGTCGGGACCGATAACTATGGCTACACCTTC; CDR3: CASSVGTDNYGYTF; J: TRBJ1-2; size: NA; V: TRBV2; D: NA
DNA: TGTGCCAGCGCCACCCCGGGACAGGTGAAGGATCAGCCCCAGCATTTT; CDR3: CASATPGQVKDQPQHF; J: TRBJ1-5; size: NA; V: TRBV19; D: TRBD1
DNA: TGTGCCAGCAGCCGCGGGACAGACGGGCTAGAAGAGCAGTTCTTC; CDR3: CASSRGTDGLEEQFF; J: TRBJ2-1; size: NA; V: TRBV5-5; D: NA
DNA: TGCGCCAGCAGCCCCGGGACCCAAGGCCAAGAGACCCAGTACTTC; CDR3: CASSPGTQGQETQYF; J: TRBJ2-5; size: NA; V: TRBV5-1; D: NA
DNA: TGTGCCACCAGCTGGGACAGGGCGGGTCAGCCCCAGCATTTT; CDR3: CATSWDRAGQPQHF; J: TRBJ1-5; size: once; V: TRBV15; D: TRBD1
DNA: TGTGCCTGGAGTCAATGGGGGCTTAGCGCTTTCTTT; CDR3: CAWSQWGLSAFF; J: TRBJ1-1; size: NA; V: TRBV30; D: NA
DNA: TGTGCCAGCAGTTTCCCGGGACAGAACTACAATGAGCAGTTCTTC; CDR3: CASSFPGQNYNEQFF; J: TRBJ2-1; size: NA; V: TRBV5-4; D: TRBD1
DNA: TGTGCCAGCAGCCAGCTAGCGGGAGGCGGCACCGGGGAGCTGTTTTTT; CDR3: CASSQLAGGGTGELFF; J: TRBJ2-2; size: NA; V: TRBV4-2; D: TRBD2
DNA: TGTGCCAGCAGGCTCCAGGCTAACTATGGCTACACCTTC; CDR3: CASRLQANYGYTF; J: TRBJ1-2; size: NA; V: TRBV6-5; D: NA
DNA: TGCGCCAGCAGCCCGGCCCCGGGGGAAGGCTACACCTTC; CDR3: CASSPAPGEGYTF; J: TRBJ1-2; size: NA; V: TRBV5-1; D: NA
DNA: TGTGCCAGTAGTACCACAGGGGTTCGGTCGGAGCCCCAGCATTTT; CDR3: CASSTTGVRSEPQHF; J: TRBJ1-5; size: NA; V: TRBV19; D: TRBD1
DNA: TGTGCCAGCAGTGAATTTGGGACGGGTACCTATGGCTACACCTTC; CDR3: CASSEFGTGTYGYTF; J: TRBJ1-2; size: NA; V: TRBV6-1; D: NA
DNA: TGCGCCAGCAGCAGCTCCGGGACAGGGGGCTCGAAGACCCAGTACTTC; CDR3: CASSSSGTGGSKTQYF; J: TRBJ2-5; size: NA; V: TRBV5-1; D: TRBD1
DNA: TGTGCCAGCAGTTACGGAGGAAATCAGCCCCAGCATTTT; CDR3: CASSYGGNQPQHF; J: TRBJ1-5; size: NA; V: TRBV6-6; D: NA
DNA: TGTGCCAGCAGCTATACAGATACGCAGTATTTT; CDR3: CASSYTDTQYF; J: TRBJ2-3; size: NA; V: TRBV14; D: NA
DNA: TGTGCCAGCAGCCAGGATGCCTACGAGCAGTACTTC; CDR3: CASSQDAYEQYF; J: TRBJ2-7; size: NA; V: TRBV7-9; D: NA
DNA: TGTGCCAGCAGCCTCGGGGAGCGGAGAGGAGTAGATACGCAGTATTTT; CDR3: CASSLGERRGVDTQYF; J: TRBJ2-3; size: NA; V: TRBV7-6; D: NA
DNA: TGTGCCTGGAGTCGGGTAGCGGGAGGGAACGAGCAGTACTTC; CDR3: CAWSRVAGGNEQYF; J: TRBJ2-7; size: NA; V: TRBV30; D: TRBD2
DNA: TGTGCCAGCAGGAGCCCCGGAAGGAAGTACAATGAGCAGTTCTTC; CDR3: CASRSPGRKYNEQFF; J: TRBJ2-1; size: once; V: TRBV11-2; D: NA
DNA: TGTGCCAGCTCGCTTCAGGGGGCTGTAGCTTTCTTT; CDR3: CASSLQGAVAFF; J: TRBJ1-1; size: NA; V: TRBV18; D: TRBD1
DNA: TGTGCCAGCAGCCGAGGAGGGTCGGGGGAAAAACTGTTTTTT; CDR3: CASSRGGSGEKLFF; J: TRBJ1-4; size: NA; V: TRBV7-9; D: NA
DNA: TGTGCCAGCAGCCCGGGACTCGCTAACTATGGCTACACCTTC; CDR3: CASSPGLANYGYTF; J: TRBJ1-2; size: NA; V: TRBV7-2; D: NA
DNA: TGTGCCAGCAGCTTAGCGCGCCGGCGGGAGAGGTGGGAGACCCAGTACTTC; CDR3: CASSLARRRERWETQYF; J: TRBJ2-5; size: NA; V: TRBV7-8; D: TRBD2
DNA: TGTGCCAGCAGCTCTCTGGGGATAGCGGCCCACGGCGGGGAGCTGTTTTTT; CDR3: CASSSLGIAAHGGELFF; J: TRBJ2-2; size: NA; V: TRBV7-2; D: NA
DNA: TGTGCCAGCAGATGGGGGGGGAAAAACATTCAGTACTTC; CDR3: CASRWGGKNIQYF; J: TRBJ2-4; size: NA; V: TRBV6-6; D: TRBD2
DNA: TGTGCCAGCAGTGTGAGGACAGGGGTCTACGAGCAGTACTTC; CDR3: CASSVRTGVYEQYF; J: TRBJ2-7; size: NA; V: TRBV6-1; D: TRBD1
DNA: TGTGCCAGCAGCGCTGGGGACAGCTACGAGCAGTACTTC; CDR3: CASSAGDSYEQYF; J: TRBJ2-7; size: NA; V: TRBV5-6; D: TRBD1
DNA: TGTGCCAGCTCACCGGGAGTGGTAGCCAAAAACATTCAGTACTTC; CDR3: CASSPGVVAKNIQYF; J: TRBJ2-4; size: NA; V: TRBV18; D: NA
DNA: TGCGCCAGCAGCCAAGGCTGGCGGGAGAACTACGAGCAGTACTTC; CDR3: CASSQGWRENYEQYF; J: TRBJ2-7; size: NA; V: TRBV4-1; D: TRBD2
DNA: TGCGCCAGCAGCCAAAGCCCAACAGGGGCCTATGGCTACACCTTC; CDR3: CASSQSPTGAYGYTF; J: TRBJ1-2; size: NA; V: TRBV5-1; D: TRBD1
DNA: TGCGCCAGCAGCCAAGGACTAGCGGAGAGGAGTGAGCAGTTCTTC; CDR3: CASSQGLAERSEQFF; J: TRBJ2-1; size: NA; V: TRBV4-1; D: TRBD2
DNA: TGTGCCAGCAGATACAGGGGTAGGGGTTCCTACAATGAGCAGTTCTTC; CDR3: CASRYRGRGSYNEQFF; J: TRBJ2-1; size: NA; V: TRBV27; D: TRBD1
DNA: TGTGCCAGCAGCCAAGAATGGCGGGGGAATTTGAACACTGAAGCTTTCTTT; CDR3: CASSQEWRGNLNTEAFF; J: TRBJ1-1; size: NA; V: TRBV4-2; D: NA
DNA: TGCAGCTCCGCTAGCGGCTACAATGAGCAGTTCTTC; CDR3: CSSASGYNEQFF; J: TRBJ2-1; size: NA; V: TRBV29-1; D: TRBD2
DNA: TGCGCCAGCAGCTTGGACGGGTCCTACAATGAGCAGTTCTTC; CDR3: CASSLDGSYNEQFF; J: TRBJ2-1; size: NA; V: TRBV5-1; D: NA
DNA: TGTGCCAGCAGCTGGGACAGCTCCTACGAGCAGTACTTC; CDR3: CASSWDSSYEQYF; J: TRBJ2-7; size: NA; V: TRBV28; D: TRBD1
DNA: TGTGCCTGGAGTCAACCCCGGGACAGGGACAAAGAGACCCAGTACTTC; CDR3: CAWSQPRDRDKETQYF; J: TRBJ2-5; size: NA; V: TRBV30; D: TRBD1
DNA: TGTGCCTGGAGTCCCAACTCCTACGAGCAGTACTTC; CDR3: CAWSPNSYEQYF; J: TRBJ2-7; size: NA; V: TRBV30; D: NA
DNA: TGTGCCAGCAGTGTGGCGAGGATAAGCCCTGAAGCTTTCTTT; CDR3: CASSVARISPEAFF; J: TRBJ1-1; size: few; V: TRBV6-1; D: NA
DNA: TGCGCCAGCAGCTTGGGAGCAGGCGGGGGGAGCTCCTACAATGAGCAGTTCTTC; CDR3: CASSLGAGGGSSYNEQFF; J: TRBJ2-1; size: once; V: TRBV5-1; D: TRBD2
DNA: TGTGCCAGCAGCTTGGTTTACGGAAGGGGCAATCAGCCCCAGCATTTT; CDR3: CASSLVYGRGNQPQHF; J: TRBJ1-5; size: NA; V: TRBV5-8; D: NA
DNA: TGTGCCAGCAGCCAAACCCGGACTGTCAGCTCCTACAATGAGCAGTTCTTC; CDR3: CASSQTRTVSSYNEQFF; J: TRBJ2-1; size: NA; V: TRBV9; D: NA
DNA: TGTGCCAGCAGCTCCACTGTGCGGGGGGCCACAGATACGCAGTATTTT; CDR3: CASSSTVRGATDTQYF; J: TRBJ2-3; size: NA; V: TRBV7-2; D: TRBD2
DNA: TGCGCCAGCAGTCTCACTAGCGGGGGCTCCTACGAGCAGTACTTC; CDR3: CASSLTSGGSYEQYF; J: TRBJ2-7; size: NA; V: TRBV10-2; D: TRBD2